Below are 24 T cell receptor beta chains sequenced from a single sample in a study of blood T cell repertoires in COVID-19. Profiling relied on immunoSEQ multiplex PCR, and the TCRdb table lists in-frame clones only, not all of them. The table lists approximately 210,000 clones, about 86% of them singletons. The sample consisted of peripheral blood. All receptors come from a woman between 65 and 79 years old with acute or convalescent COVID-19.

V and J are TRBV5-1 and TRBJ1-3; D is perhaps TRBD1 (6 bases). Germline assignment: CDR1 SGHRS and CDR2 YFSETQ. The CDR3 contains 15 residues. V was clipped by 1 base and J by 4 bases, with 12 bases between them. CDR3 coding DNA: TGCGCCAGCAGCTTGTCGGGGGGCGAGGGAAACACCATATATTTT. It translates to CASSLSGGEGNTIYF.

This clone was seen a handful of times. The V call is TRBV11-3, the J call TRBJ2-2, with D possibly matching TRBD2 (6 bases). CDR1 is SGHNT and CDR2 is YENEEA in the germline V gene. With 0 bases removed from V and 7 bases from J, the gap between germline ends came to 9 bases. The CDR3 is made up of 14 amino acids. DNA of the CDR3: TGTGCCAGCAGCTTAGAGCTCGGGGGCGGGGAGCTGTTTTTT. It is translated as CASSLELGGGELFF.

The chain links TRBV7-9 to TRBJ2-1; 10 bases are shared with TRBD2. The trim removed 1 base at V and 10 bases at J, leaving 7 bases unmatched. Germline values: CDR1 SEHNR, CDR2 FQNEAQ (reference sequence). This CDR3 region has 15 residues. Here the CDR3 reads CASSLVLAGAEEQFF. The CDR3, as DNA: TGTGCCAGCAGCTTAGTTCTAGCGGGAGCGGAGGAGCAGTTCTTC.

The chain uses TRBV19 and TRBJ2-1, with 12 bases identical to TRBD2. Germline CDR1 and CDR2: LNHDA and SQIVND (reference sequence). Trimming took 10 bases from V and 4 from J; bases not matched to a gene: 20. The CDR3 length is 19 residues. The CDR3 sequence is CATLSGTSGPVPTYNEQFF. CDR3 nucleotides: TGTGCCACCCTGTCCGGGACTAGCGGGCCAGTACCCACTTACAATGAGCAGTTCTTC.

This chain connects TRBV29-1 to TRBJ1-1, with a weak D call TRBD1 (5 bases). Germline CDR1 and CDR2: SQVTM and ANQGSEA. CDR3 length equals 13 residues. V lost 4 bases and J 3 bases, leaving 12 bases between the germline ends. The CDR3 region has the DNA TGCAGCGTTGCGGGACTGGGGTACACTGAAGCTTTCTTT. It specifies CSVAGLGYTEAFF. The whole variable domain, remainder taken from reference TRBV29-1 and TRBJ1-1, is SAVISQKPSRDICQRGTSLTIQCQVDSQVTMMFWYRQQPGQSLTLIATANQGSEATYESGFVIDKFPISRPNLTFSTLTVSNMSPEDSSIYLCSVAGLGYTEAFFGQGTRLTVV.

About this clone: The same CDR3 can be traced to other DNA sequences in this sample. This chain joins TRBV6-2 or TRBV6-3 and TRBJ2-7; D is undetermined. This CDR3 is 13 amino acids long. CDR1 is MNHEY and CDR2 is SVGEGT in the germline V gene. V lost 2 bases and J 3 bases, leaving 8 bases between the germline ends. CDR3: CASSYGPGYEQYF. Written as DNA, the CDR3 is TGTGCCAGCAGTTACGGCCCAGGCTACGAGCAGTACTTC.

V usage is TRBV5-1 and J usage is TRBJ1-5, with 9 bases fitting TRBD1. Unmatched junction bases numbered 9, after V lost 4 bases and J lost 7 bases. Germline CDR1 reads SGHRS; CDR2 reads YFSETQ. The CDR3 runs to 15 residues. The CDR3 coding sequence is TGCGCCAGCAGCCCCGGGACAGGGTTCGGGCAGCCCCAGCATTTT. It is translated as CASSPGTGFGQPQHF. Full variable domain (missing parts from reference TRBV5-1 and TRBJ1-5): KAGVTQTPRYLIKTRGQQVTLSCSPISGHRSVSWYQQTPGQGLQFLFEYFSETQRNKGNFPGRFSGRQFSNSRSEMNVSTLELGDSALYLCASSPGTGFGQPQHFGDGTRLSIL.

This chain uses TRBV6-2 or TRBV6-3 with TRBJ1-2; unclear D gene. The ends were cut back, 0 bases at V and 4 bases at J, with 12 bases in the middle. Germline V lookup: CDR1 MNHEY, CDR2 SVGEGT. There are 15 residues in the CDR3. The CDR3 protein is CASSYSGRGVYGYTF. In nucleotides, the CDR3 is TGTGCCAGCAGTTACTCTGGACGGGGAGTCTATGGCTACACCTTC.

This chain connects TRBV3-1 (or the pseudogene TRBV3-2) to TRBJ1-2, with TRBD1 as a possible D gene (6 bases). The V gene lost 1 base and the J gene lost 4 bases, with 13 bases spanning the gap. The CDR3 has 15 residues. Germline V lookup: CDR1 LGHDT, CDR2 YNNKEL (reference sequence). Written as DNA, the CDR3 is TGTGCCAGCAGCCAAGTCCGGGGGGCAATCTATGGCTACACCTTC. This translates into CASSQVRGAIYGYTF.

The J gene is TRBJ2-2, the V gene TRBV28; unclear D gene. CDR3 size: 13 residues. With 6 bases removed from V and 5 bases from J, the gap between germline ends came to 10 bases. The germline V gene encodes CDR1 MDHEN and CDR2 SYDVKM. CDR3 coding DNA: TGTGCCAGCAGACAACTAAGAACCGGGGAGCTGTTTTTT. This gives the protein CASRQLRTGELFF.

The rearrangement uses TRBV5-6 and TRBJ2-5; 8 bases match TRBD1. Germline V gene sequence: CDR1 SGHDT, CDR2 YYEEEE. Trimming cost V 6 bases and J 4 bases; bases outside gene matches: 5. This CDR3 contains 13 residues. CDR3 sequence (DNA): TGTGCCAGCACCCAGGGGGCATTAGAGACCCAGTACTTC. Translated, it gives CASTQGALETQYF.

This clone was found a few times. The rearrangement links TRBV5-1 to TRBJ2-7, with D perhaps matching TRBD1 (6 bases). V gave up 2 bases and J gave up 5 bases, with 11 bases separating them. CDR3 size: 13 residues. Germline-derived CDR1 and CDR2 are SGHRS and YFSETQ. In DNA, the CDR3 is TGCGCCAGCAGCTTAGACAGGCGCCACGAGCAGTACTTC. Its protein product is CASSLDRRHEQYF.

The V call is TRBV5-4, the J call TRBJ1-2; perhaps TRBD1 as D (5 bases). V shed 5 bases and J shed 0 bases, with 8 bases lying between them. Germline lookup yields CDR1 SGHNT and CDR2 YYREEE (reference sequence). CDR3 length equals 13 residues. CDR3 nucleotide sequence: TGTGCCAGCAGGGACACTACTAACTATGGCTACACCTTC. Translation: CASRDTTNYGYTF.

The V call is TRBV6-6, the J call TRBJ2-2, with D possibly being TRBD2 (5 bases). V lost 2 bases and J 3 bases, leaving 13 bases between the germline ends. The CDR3 is made up of 16 amino acids. In germline, CDR1 is MNHNY, CDR2 SVGAGI (reference sequence). The DNA for the CDR3 is TGTGCCAGCAGTTACCGGGGAGAGGGTTACACCGGGGAGCTGTTTTTT. This gives the protein CASSYRGEGYTGELFF.

The V and J genes are TRBV5-1 and TRBJ2-1; 8 bases map to TRBD2. Looked up from germline, CDR1 is SGHRS and CDR2 is YFSETQ. The CDR3 has 14 residues. V lost 4 bases, J lost 7 bases, and 7 bases stayed unmatched. The CDR3 DNA sequence: TGCGCCAGCAGCCGAGGACTAGCAAATAATGAGCAGTTCTTC. Translated: CASSRGLANNEQFF.

The J gene is TRBJ1-5, the V gene TRBV3-1 (or the pseudogene TRBV3-2); D is possibly TRBD1 (6 bases). This CDR3 region has 14 residues. Trimming shortened V by 0 bases and J by 7 bases, and 10 bases separated the two germline ends. Germline V gene data show CDR1 as LGHDT and CDR2 as YNNKEL (reference sequence). CDR3 DNA sequence: TGTGCCAGCAGCCAAGATCCGCAGGGGCAGCCCCAGCATTTT. It is translated as CASSQDPQGQPQHF.

The chain joins TRBV18 to TRBJ2-2; 14 bases are shared with TRBD2. V shed 2 bases and J 5 bases; nucleotides not matched to a gene: 4. CDR3 size: 17 residues. The germline V gene has CDR1 KGHSH and CDR2 LQKENI. The CDR3 nucleotides read TGTGCCAGCTCACCAGGGACTAGCGGGAGTCGTACCGGGGAGCTGTTTTTT. Translation: CASSPGTSGSRTGELFF.

The chain employs TRBV7-3 and TRBJ2-7; perhaps TRBD1 as D (6 bases). V shed 5 bases and J shed 5 bases, with 16 bases lying between them. Germline V gene sequence: CDR1 SGHTA, CDR2 FQGTGA. The CDR3 loop spans 14 amino acids. CDR3 in DNA: TGTGCCAGCAGCCTTTCGCAGGGGACGCACGAGCAGTACTTC. Residues: CASSLSQGTHEQYF.

The chain combines TRBV6-5 with TRBJ1-1; 9 bases match TRBD1. Per the germline V gene, CDR1 is MNHEY and CDR2 is SVGAGI. With V trimmed by 5 bases and J by 3 bases, 4 bases remained unmatched. There are 14 residues in the CDR3. The CDR3 DNA reads TGTGCCAGCAGTCGGACAGGGGTCTACACTGAAGCTTTCTTT. Its translation is CASSRTGVYTEAFF.

DNA for the CDR3: TGTGCCAGCTCAACAGTGTCCTACGAGCAGTACTTC. Its translation: CASSTVSYEQYF. The rearrangement uses TRBV18 and TRBJ2-7; D is ambiguous. Germline V CDR1 and CDR2: KGHSH, LQKENI. V gave up 5 bases and J gave up 1 base, with 6 bases separating them. The CDR3 extends over 12 amino acids. Full variable domain (rest looked up from reference TRBV18 and TRBJ2-7): NAGVMQNPRHLVRRRGQEARLRCSPMKGHSHVYWYRQLPEEGLKFMVYLQKENIIDESGMPKERFSAEFPKEGPSILRIQQVVRGDSAAYFCASSTVSYEQYFGPGTRLTVT.

The chain recombines TRBV4-2 with TRBJ1-2; D gene ambiguous. Germline values: CDR1 LGHNA, CDR2 YNFKEQ. The CDR3 runs to 14 residues. V shed 0 bases and J shed 2 bases, with 7 bases lying between them. The CDR3 is CASSQDLRNYGYTF. The DNA for the CDR3 is TGTGCCAGCAGCCAAGATTTGAGGAACTATGGCTACACCTTC.

The V and J genes are TRBV5-4 and TRBJ2-1, with TRBD2 as a possible D gene (7 bases). CDR1 is SGHNT, CDR2 YYREEE, per germline (reference sequence). The CDR3 is 17 residues long. The V end lost 6 bases, the J end lost 5 bases, and 24 bases lay between the germline ends. The CDR3 region has the DNA TGTGCCAGCACCATAAGGGGGGGACCCCTCCTGAACAATGAGCAGTTCTTC. The encoded protein is CASTIRGGPLLNNEQFF.

In its sample, this clone was seen once. The rearrangement links TRBV2 to TRBJ2-1, with 7 bases matching TRBD2. Germline assignment: CDR1 SNHLY and CDR2 FYNNEI. V gave up 6 bases and J gave up 6 bases; unmatched junction bases: 8. The CDR3 loop spans 14 amino acids. The chain's CDR3 is CASSQSSGGNEQFF. The DNA for the CDR3 is TGTGCCAGCAGCCAATCTTCGGGGGGCAATGAGCAGTTCTTC.

The chain recombines TRBV19 with TRBJ1-2; D remains ambiguous. The ends were cut back, 11 bases at V and 2 bases at J, with 24 bases in the middle. The CDR3 consists of 16 residues. Germline V CDR1 and CDR2: LNHDA, SQIVND (reference sequence). The CDR3 nucleotides read TGTGCCTCCAACGGAGGGCAAGGCTCCTCGAACTATGGCTACACCTTC. Its protein is CASNGGQGSSNYGYTF.